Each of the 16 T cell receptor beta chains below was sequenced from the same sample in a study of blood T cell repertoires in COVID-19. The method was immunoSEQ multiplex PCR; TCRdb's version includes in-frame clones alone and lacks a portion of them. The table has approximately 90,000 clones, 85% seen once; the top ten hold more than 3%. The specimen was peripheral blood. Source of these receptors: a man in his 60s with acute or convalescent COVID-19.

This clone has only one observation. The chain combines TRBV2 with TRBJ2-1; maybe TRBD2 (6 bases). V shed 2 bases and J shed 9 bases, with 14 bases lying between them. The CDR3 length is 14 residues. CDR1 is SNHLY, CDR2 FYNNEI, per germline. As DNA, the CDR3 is TGTGCCAGCAGTGAAAGAGGAGGGCTTAGTGAGCAGTTCTTC. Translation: CASSERGGLSEQFF.

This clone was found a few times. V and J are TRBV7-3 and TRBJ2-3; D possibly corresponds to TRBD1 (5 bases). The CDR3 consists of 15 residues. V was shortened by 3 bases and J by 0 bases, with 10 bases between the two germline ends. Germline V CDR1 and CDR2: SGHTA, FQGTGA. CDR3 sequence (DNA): TGTGCCAGCAGCTTCTTTCCAGGGAGCACAGATACGCAGTATTTT. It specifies CASSFFPGSTDTQYF.

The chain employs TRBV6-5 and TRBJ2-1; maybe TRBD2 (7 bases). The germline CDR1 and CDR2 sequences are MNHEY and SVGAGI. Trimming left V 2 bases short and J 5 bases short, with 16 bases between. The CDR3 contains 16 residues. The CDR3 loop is CASSYEGGVSNNEQFF. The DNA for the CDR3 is TGTGCCAGCAGTTACGAGGGGGGGGTATCTAACAATGAGCAGTTCTTC.

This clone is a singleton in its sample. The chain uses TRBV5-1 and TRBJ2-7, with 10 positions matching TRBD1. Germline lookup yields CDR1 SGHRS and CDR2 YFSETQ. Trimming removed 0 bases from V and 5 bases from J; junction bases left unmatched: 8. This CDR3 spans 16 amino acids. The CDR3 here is CASSLVKGQGFHEQYF. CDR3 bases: TGCGCCAGCAGCTTGGTGAAGGGACAGGGGTTTCACGAGCAGTACTTC.

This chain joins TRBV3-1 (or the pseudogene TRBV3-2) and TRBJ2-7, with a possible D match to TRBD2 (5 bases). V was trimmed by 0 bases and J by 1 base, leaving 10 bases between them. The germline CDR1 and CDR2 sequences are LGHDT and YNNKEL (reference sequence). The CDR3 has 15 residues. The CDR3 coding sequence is TGTGCCAGCAGCCAAGATCCGGGATCTTCCTACGAGCAGTACTTC. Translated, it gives CASSQDPGSSYEQYF.

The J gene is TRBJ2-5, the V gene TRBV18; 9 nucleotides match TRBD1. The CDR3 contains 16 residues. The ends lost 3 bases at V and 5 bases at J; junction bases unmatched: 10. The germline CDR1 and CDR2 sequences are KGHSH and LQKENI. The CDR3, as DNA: TGTGCCAGCTCACCCCTCCGGGACAGGGAGTGGGAGACCCAGTACTTC. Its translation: CASSPLRDREWETQYF.

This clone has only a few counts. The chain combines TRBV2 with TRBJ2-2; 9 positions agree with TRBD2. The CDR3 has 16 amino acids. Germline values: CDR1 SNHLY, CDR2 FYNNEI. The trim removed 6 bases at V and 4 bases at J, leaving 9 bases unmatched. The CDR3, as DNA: TGTGCCAGCAGCTTTGAACCGGGACTAGCCACCGGGGAGCTGTTTTTT. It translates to CASSFEPGLATGELFF.

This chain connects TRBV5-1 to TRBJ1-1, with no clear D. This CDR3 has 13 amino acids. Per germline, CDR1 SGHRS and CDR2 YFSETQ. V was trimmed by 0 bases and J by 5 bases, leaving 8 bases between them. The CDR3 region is CASSLVGKTEAFF. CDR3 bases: TGCGCCAGCAGCTTGGTCGGGAAAACTGAAGCTTTCTTT. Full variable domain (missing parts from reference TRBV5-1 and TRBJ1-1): KAGVTQTPRYLIKTRGQQVTLSCSPISGHRSVSWYQQTPGQGLQFLFEYFSETQRNKGNFPGRFSGRQFSNSRSEMNVSTLELGDSALYLCASSLVGKTEAFFGQGTRLTVV.

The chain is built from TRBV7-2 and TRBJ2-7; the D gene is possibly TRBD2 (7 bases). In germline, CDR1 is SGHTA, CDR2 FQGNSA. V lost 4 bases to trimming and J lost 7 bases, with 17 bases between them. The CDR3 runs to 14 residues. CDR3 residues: CASSSDRGAEEQYF. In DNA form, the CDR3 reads TGTGCCAGCAGCTCGGATCGGGGGGCTGAGGAGCAGTACTTC.

CDR3 bases: TGTGCCAGCAGCCTGGGCCAGAGCTATGGCTACACCTTC. It translates to CASSLGQSYGYTF. The V and J genes are TRBV3-1 (or the pseudogene TRBV3-2) and TRBJ1-2, with D hard to call. The CDR3 length is 13 residues. Germline V gene lookup returns CDR1 LGHDT and CDR2 YNNKEL (reference sequence). V was clipped by 4 bases and J by 4 bases, with 10 bases between them.

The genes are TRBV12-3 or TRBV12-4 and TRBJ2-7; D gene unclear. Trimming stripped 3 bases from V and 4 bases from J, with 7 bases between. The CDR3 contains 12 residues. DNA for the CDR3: TGTGCCAGCAGTTTTAGTGGTTACGAGCAGTACTTC. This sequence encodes CASSFSGYEQYF.

The CDR3 DNA follows: TGCGCCAGCAGCGGGCAGGGGGCTCTCGGGGAGCTGTTTTTT. Translated: CASSGQGALGELFF. The V call is TRBV5-1, the J call TRBJ2-2, with 8 bases aligning to TRBD1. The trim removed 4 bases at V and 7 bases at J, leaving 6 bases unmatched. The length of the CDR3 is 14 residues. Germline values: CDR1 SGHRS, CDR2 YFSETQ.

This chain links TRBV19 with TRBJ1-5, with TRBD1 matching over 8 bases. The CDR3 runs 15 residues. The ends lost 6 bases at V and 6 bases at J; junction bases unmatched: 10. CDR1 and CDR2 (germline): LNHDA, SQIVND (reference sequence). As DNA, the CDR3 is TGTGCCAGTAGGTCACAGGGGGGACAGACTCAGCCCCAGCATTTT. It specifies CASRSQGGQTQPQHF.

Here the CDR3 DNA reads TGTGCCAGCAGCGGGGGACTAGCGGGCATCCAAGAGACCCAGTACTTC. This codes for CASSGGLAGIQETQYF. The gene calls are TRBV11-2 and TRBJ2-5, with TRBD2 matching 12 bases. Germline lookup yields CDR1 SGHAT and CDR2 FQNNGV. V gave up 5 bases and J gave up 1 base; unmatched junction bases: 5. CDR3 size: 16 residues.

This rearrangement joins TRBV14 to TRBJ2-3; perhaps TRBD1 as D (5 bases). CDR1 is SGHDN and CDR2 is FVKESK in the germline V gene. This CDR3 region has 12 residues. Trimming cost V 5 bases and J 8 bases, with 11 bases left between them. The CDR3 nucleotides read TGTGCCAGCAGCGCAACAGGACGTACGCAGTATTTT. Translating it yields CASSATGRTQYF.

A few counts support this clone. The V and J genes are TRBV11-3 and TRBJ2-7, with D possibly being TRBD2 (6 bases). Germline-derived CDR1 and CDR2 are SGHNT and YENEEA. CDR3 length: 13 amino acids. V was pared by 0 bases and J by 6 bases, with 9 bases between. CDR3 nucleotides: TGTGCCAGCAGCTTAGATCGAGCGGGCGAGCAGTACTTC. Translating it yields CASSLDRAGEQYF.